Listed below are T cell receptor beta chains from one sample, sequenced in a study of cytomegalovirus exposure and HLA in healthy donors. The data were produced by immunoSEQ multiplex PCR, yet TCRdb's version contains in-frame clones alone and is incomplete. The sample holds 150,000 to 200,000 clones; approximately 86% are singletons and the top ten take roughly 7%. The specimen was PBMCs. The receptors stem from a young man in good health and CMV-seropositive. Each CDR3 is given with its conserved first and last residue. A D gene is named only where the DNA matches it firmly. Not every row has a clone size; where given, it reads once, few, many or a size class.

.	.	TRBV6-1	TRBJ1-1	CASTPVAFSEAFF	TGTGCCAGCACCCCCGTAGCGTTTTCTGAAGCTTTCTTT
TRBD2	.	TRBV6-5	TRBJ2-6	CASSWLGGSGANVLTF	TGTGCCAGCAGTTGGTTGGGAGGGTCTGGGGCCAACGTCCTGACTTTC
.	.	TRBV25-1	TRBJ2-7	CASSESGFEQYF	TGTGCCAGCAGTGAATCGGGCTTCGAGCAGTACTTC
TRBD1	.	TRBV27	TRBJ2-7	CASSLVTPYPGQSSYEQYF	TGTGCCAGCAGTTTAGTAACGCCATATCCGGGACAGAGCTCCTACGAGCAGTACTTC
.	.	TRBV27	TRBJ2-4	CASSPLPGAKNIQYF	TGTGCCAGCAGCCCGCTACCTGGGGCCAAAAACATTCAGTACTTC
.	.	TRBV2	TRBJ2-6	CASSELAKAGANVLTF	TGTGCCAGCAGTGAGTTAGCGAAAGCTGGGGCCAACGTCCTGACTTTC
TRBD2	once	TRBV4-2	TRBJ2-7	CASSQASGSKNEQYF	TGTGCCAGCAGCCAGGCAAGCGGGAGTAAGAACGAGCAGTACTTC
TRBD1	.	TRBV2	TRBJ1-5	CASSRDRDQPQHF	TGTGCCAGCAGTCGGGACAGGGATCAGCCCCAGCATTTT
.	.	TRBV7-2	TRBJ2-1	CASSALSGGPYNEQFF	TGTGCCAGCAGCGCCCTTAGTGGGGGACCCTACAATGAGCAGTTCTTC
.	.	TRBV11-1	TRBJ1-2	CASSPMSLAAGTF	TGTGCCAGCAGCCCTATGTCATTGGCAGCCGGCACCTTC
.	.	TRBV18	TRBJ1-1	CASSPQNLGLNTEAFF	TGTGCCAGCTCACCACAGAACCTGGGGTTGAACACTGAAGCTTTCTTT
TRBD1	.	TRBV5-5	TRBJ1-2	CASSQGTGTGYGYTF	TGTGCCAGCAGCCAGGGAACCGGGACAGGGTATGGCTACACCTTC
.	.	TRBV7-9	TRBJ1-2	CASSFPVARYGYTF	TGTGCCAGCAGCTTCCCCGTGGCCCGGTATGGCTACACCTTC
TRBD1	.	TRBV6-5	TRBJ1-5	CASSFGQGVRQPQHF	TGTGCCAGCAGTTTCGGACAGGGGGTGAGGCAGCCCCAGCATTTT
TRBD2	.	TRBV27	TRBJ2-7	CASKGTGLGEQYF	TGTGCCAGCAAGGGAACGGGACTAGGTGAGCAGTACTTC
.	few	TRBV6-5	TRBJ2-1	CASSTSLGEQFF	TGTGCCAGCTCCACTAGCTTGGGTGAGCAGTTCTTC
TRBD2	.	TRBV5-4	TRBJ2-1	CASNLAGGSYNEQFF	TGTGCCAGCAACCTAGCGGGGGGGTCCTACAATGAGCAGTTCTTC
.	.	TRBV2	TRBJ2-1	CASSEGPSAYNEQFF	TGTGCCAGCAGTGAAGGTCCTAGCGCCTACAATGAGCAGTTCTTC
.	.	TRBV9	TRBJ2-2	CASSVSGSLVGELFF	TGTGCCAGCAGCGTAAGTGGGAGTCTAGTCGGGGAGCTGTTTTTT
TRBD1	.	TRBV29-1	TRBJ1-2	CSVATGGVGYGYTF	TGCAGCGTGGCGACAGGGGGCGTAGGCTATGGCTACACCTTC
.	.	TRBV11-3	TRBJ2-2	CASSFWDLSTGELFF	TGTGCCAGCAGCTTCTGGGACCTCAGCACCGGGGAGCTGTTTTTT
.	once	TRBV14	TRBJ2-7	CASSQGLPIHTYEQYF	TGTGCCAGCAGCCAGGGCCTTCCAATCCATACCTACGAGCAGTACTTC
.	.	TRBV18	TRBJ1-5	CASSQRASNGYSNQPQHF	TGTGCCAGCTCACAACGGGCCTCAAACGGGTATAGCAATCAGCCCCAGCATTTT
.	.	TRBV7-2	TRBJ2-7	CASSLYLGAAWEQYF	TGTGCCAGCAGCCTATACCTGGGGGCGGCGTGGGAGCAGTACTTC
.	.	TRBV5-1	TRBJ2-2	CASSGGRNTGELFF	TGCGCCAGCAGCGGAGGAAGAAACACCGGGGAGCTGTTTTTT
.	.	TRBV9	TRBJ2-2	CASSPRNGELFF	TGTGCCAGCAGCCCCCGGAACGGGGAGCTGTTTTTT
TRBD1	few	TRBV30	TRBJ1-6	CAWIRTGANSPLHF	TGTGCCTGGATCCGGACAGGGGCCAATTCACCCCTCCACTTT
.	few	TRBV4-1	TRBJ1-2	CASSQGWTGTEYGYTF	TGCGCCAGCAGCCAAGGATGGACCGGGACGGAATATGGCTACACCTTC
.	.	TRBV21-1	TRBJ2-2	CASSGRERELFF	TGTGCCAGCAGCGGACGGGAGCGGGAGCTGTTTTTT
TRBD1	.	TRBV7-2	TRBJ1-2	CASSLEDRGNYGYTF	TGTGCCAGCAGCTTAGAAGACAGGGGAAACTATGGCTACACCTTC
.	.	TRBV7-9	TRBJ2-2	CASSGPMGPGELFF	TGTGCCAGCAGCGGCCCCATGGGCCCCGGGGAGCTGTTTTTT
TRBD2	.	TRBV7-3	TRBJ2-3	CASSTRTSGGTDTQYF	TGTGCCAGCAGCACCAGGACTAGCGGGGGGACAGATACGCAGTATTTT
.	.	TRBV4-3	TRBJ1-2	CASSQDRGGEGGYGYTF	TGCGCCAGCAGCCAAGATAGGGGGGGAGAGGGAGGCTATGGCTACACCTTC
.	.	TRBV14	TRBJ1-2	CASSQPGYGYTF	TGTGCCAGCAGCCAACCAGGTTATGGCTACACCTTC
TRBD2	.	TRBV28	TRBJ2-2	CASSFPGLAGGIGELFF	TGTGCCAGCAGTTTCCCGGGACTAGCGGGAGGGATCGGGGAGCTGTTTTTT
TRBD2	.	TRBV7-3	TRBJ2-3	CASSPSGGIDTQYF	TGTGCCAGCAGCCCAAGCGGGGGGATAGATACGCAGTATTTT
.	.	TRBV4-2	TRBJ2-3	CASSQTEGDTQYF	TGTGCCAGCAGCCAAACTGAAGGGGATACGCAGTATTTT
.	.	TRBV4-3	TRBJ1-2	CASSQATGGGYTF	TGCGCCAGCAGCCAGGCCACCGGCGGAGGCTACACCTTC
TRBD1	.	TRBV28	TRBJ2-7	CASSFTGTGTSEQYF	TGTGCCAGCAGCTTTACCGGGACAGGGACTTCCGAGCAGTACTTC
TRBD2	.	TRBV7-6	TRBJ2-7	CASSLTSGSLYNEQYF	TGTGCCAGCAGCTTAACTAGCGGGAGTCTTTACAACGAGCAGTACTTC
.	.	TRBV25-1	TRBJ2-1	CASSETGANEQFF	TGTGCCAGCAGTGAAACGGGGGCCAATGAGCAGTTCTTC
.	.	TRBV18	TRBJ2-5	CASSPPQGLFQETQYF	TGTGCCAGCTCACCACCCCAGGGTCTCTTCCAAGAGACCCAGTACTTC
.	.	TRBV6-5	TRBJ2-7	CASSYLRTRRYEQYF	TGTGCCAGCAGTTACCTAAGGACCCGGCGCTACGAGCAGTACTTC
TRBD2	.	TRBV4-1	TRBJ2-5	CASSRDPGAGWQETQYF	TGCGCCAGCAGCCGAGACCCTGGAGCGGGGTGGCAAGAGACCCAGTACTTC
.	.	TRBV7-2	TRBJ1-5	CASTLGGSNQPQHF	TGTGCCAGCACTCTAGGGGGAAGCAATCAGCCCCAGCATTTT
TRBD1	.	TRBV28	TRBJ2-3	CASSPSQGQPFMDTQYF	TGTGCCAGCAGCCCCTCACAGGGGCAGCCATTTATGGATACGCAGTATTTT
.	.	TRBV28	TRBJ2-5	CASSLSGSETQYF	TGTGCCAGCAGTTTATCAGGGTCGGAGACCCAGTACTTC
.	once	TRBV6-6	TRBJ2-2	CASSSVGVNTGELFF	TGTGCCAGCAGTTCGGTGGGGGTGAACACCGGGGAGCTGTTTTTT
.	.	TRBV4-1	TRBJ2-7	CASSQVPLEGAYEQYF	TGCGCCAGCAGCCAAGTCCCCCTAGAGGGGGCCTACGAGCAGTACTTC
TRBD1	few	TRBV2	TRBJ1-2	CAGTGGTNYGYTF	TGTGCCGGGACAGGGGGGACTAACTATGGCTACACCTTC
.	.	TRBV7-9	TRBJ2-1	CASSVEGGVPFF	TGTGCCAGCAGCGTAGAGGGGGGGGTGCCGTTCTTC
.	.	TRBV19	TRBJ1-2	CASSIRTEAYGYTF	TGTGCCAGTAGTATTAGGACAGAAGCCTATGGCTACACCTTC
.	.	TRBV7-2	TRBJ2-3	CASSLGPTEGTDTQYF	TGTGCCAGCAGCTTAGGTCCTACCGAAGGCACAGATACGCAGTATTTT